This passage covers 13 T cell receptor beta chains from one sample sequenced in a study of T cells and copy number aberrations in small-cell lung cancer. Assay: immunoSEQ multiplex PCR; the TCRdb copy retains only in-frame clones and omits some. The sample holds almost 450 clones, 82% seen once. Sequencing was carried out using tumor tissue. The receptors derive from a woman in her sixties with small cell lung cancer.

This clone appeared a few times. V and J are TRBV7-8 and TRBJ2-1; D unclear. The CDR3 covers 13 residues. Germline CDR1 SGHVS, CDR2 FQNEAQ. Trimming left V 4 bases short and J 4 bases short, with 8 bases between. CDR3 residues: CASSSSAYNEQFF. The CDR3, as DNA: TGTGCCAGCAGCTCCTCTGCGTACAATGAGCAGTTCTTC.

V gene TRBV18 combines with J gene TRBJ1-1; no firm D call. With 4 bases removed from V and 2 bases from J, the gap between germline ends came to 5 bases. The CDR3 covers 12 residues. Germline-derived CDR1 and CDR2 are KGHSH and LQKENI. For the CDR3, the DNA is TGTGCCAGCTCACATACCAACACTGAAGCTTTCTTT. Translated: CASSHTNTEAFF.

The rearrangement uses TRBV5-4 and TRBJ2-2; no firm D call. Trimming took 6 bases from V and 3 from J, leaving 15 bases between them. Germline values: CDR1 SGHNT, CDR2 YYREEE (reference sequence). There are 15 residues in the CDR3. The CDR3 DNA is TGTGCCAGCACCTTTGATCTGGGCGACACCGGGGAGCTGTTTTTT. The encoded protein is CASTFDLGDTGELFF.

This clone has a handful of counts. This chain links TRBV19 with TRBJ1-5, with unresolved D. Germline loops: CDR1 LNHDA, CDR2 SQIVND (reference sequence). Trimming shortened V by 4 bases and J by 2 bases, and 15 bases separated the two germline ends. The CDR3 covers 16 residues. CDR3 region: CASSTRALFGNQPQHF. The CDR3 DNA reads as TGTGCCAGTAGTACCCGGGCCCTTTTCGGCAATCAGCCCCAGCATTTT.

This clone was observed once. The chain uses TRBV28 and TRBJ1-1; D gene unclear. The CDR3 runs to 13 residues. V shed 7 bases and J shed 0 bases, with 9 bases lying between them. The germline V gene encodes CDR1 MDHEN and CDR2 SYDVKM. The CDR3 DNA is TGTGCCAGCATTCTATCTTTGAACACTGAAGCTTTCTTT. Residues: CASILSLNTEAFF.

This clone is a singleton in its sample. J is TRBJ2-5 and V is TRBV29-1; TRBD1 matches 11 bases. Losses at the gene ends were 6 bases for V and 1 base for J; bases not matched to a gene: 4. The CDR3 has 14 residues. The germline CDR1 and CDR2 sequences are SQVTM and ANQGSEA. CDR3 loop: CSVPGTGGQETQYF. CDR3 DNA sequence: TGCAGCGTCCCTGGGACAGGGGGCCAAGAGACCCAGTACTTC. Supplemented by reference TRBV29-1 and TRBJ2-5, the full variable domain reads SAVISQKPSRDICQRGTSLTIQCQVDSQVTMMFWYRQQPGQSLTLIATANQGSEATYESGFVIDKFPISRPNLTFSTLTVSNMSPEDSSIYLCSVPGTGGQETQYFGPGTRLLVL.

The chain is built from TRBV2 and TRBJ2-1; TRBD2 agrees at 15 bases. CDR1 SNHLY and CDR2 FYNNEI come from the germline V gene. V gave up 8 bases and J gave up 14 bases; unmatched junction bases: 10. There are 14 residues in the CDR3. CDR3 amino acids: CASGEGLAGGFKFF. In DNA, the CDR3 is TGTGCCAGCGGGGAAGGACTAGCGGGAGGGTTTAAGTTCTTC. Supplemented by reference TRBV2 and TRBJ2-1, the full variable domain reads EPEVTQTPSHQVTQMGQEVILRCVPISNHLYFYWYRQILGQKVEFLVSFYNNEISEKSEIFDDQFSVERPDGSNFTLKIRSTKLEDSAMYFCASGEGLAGGFKFFGPGTRLTVL.

This clone was counted once. The V gene is TRBV30, the J gene TRBJ2-3, with TRBD2 as a possible D gene (5 bases). The germline CDR1 and CDR2 sequences are GTSNPN and SVGIG (reference sequence). The CDR3 is 15 residues long. Trimming cost V 3 bases and J 3 bases, with 16 bases left between them. CDR3 DNA: TGTGCCTGGAGCGGCGCGGCGGGTTTAACAGATACGCAGTATTTT. It codes for CAWSGAAGLTDTQYF. Drawing the rest from reference TRBV30 and TRBJ2-3, the complete variable domain is SQTIHQWPATLVQPVGSPLSLECTVEGTSNPNLYWYRQAAGRGLQLLFYSVGIGQISSEVPQNLSASRPQDRQFILSSKKLLLSDSGFYLCAWSGAAGLTDTQYFGPGTRLTVL.

The CDR3 region is CASSPGTSGGDEQFF. DNA of the CDR3: TGCGCCAGCAGCCCCGGGACTAGCGGGGGCGATGAGCAGTTCTTC. The chain is built from TRBV5-1 and TRBJ2-1, with 14 bases fitting TRBD2. The J segment lost 8 bases and the V segment lost 4 bases, leaving 5 bases of the junction unmatched. The germline CDR1 and CDR2 sequences are SGHRS and YFSETQ. This CDR3 contains 15 residues.

Regarding this clone: In this CDR3 the conserved last residue, phenylalanine or tryptophan, is missing, so a read error is likely. The DNA is omitted, as the CDR3 cannot be located on it reliably, and the CDR3 follows TCRdb's listing. This chain uses TRBV5-5 with TRBJ1-2. In germline, CDR1 is SGHKS, CDR2 YYEKEE (reference sequence). Including both end residues, the CDR3 is 12 amino acids long. This CDR3 is CASQLPVSRKTY.

The V gene is TRBV9, the J gene TRBJ1-5; D is perhaps TRBD1 (5 bases). Trimming removed 4 bases from V and 1 base from J, with 12 bases in between. The germline CDR1 and CDR2 sequences are SGDLS and YYNGEE. The CDR3 contains 15 residues. The CDR3 coding sequence is TGTGCCAGCAGCACGGGGGGGGACAGCAATCAGCCCCAGCATTTT. It codes for CASSTGGDSNQPQHF.

In its sample, this clone was seen a few times. The chain combines TRBV19 with TRBJ2-2, with TRBD1 matching over 8 bases. V dropped 3 bases and J dropped 5; count of bases not matched to a gene: 5. This CDR3 comprises 15 residues. Germline assignment: CDR1 LNHDA and CDR2 SQIVND (reference sequence). The CDR3 sequence: CASSIQGAYTGELFF. In DNA, the CDR3 is TGTGCCAGTAGTATTCAGGGGGCGTATACCGGGGAGCTGTTTTTT.

This clone was observed a single time. The chain couples TRBV20-1 to TRBJ2-3; D is perhaps TRBD2 (6 bases). Looked up from germline, CDR1 is DFQATT and CDR2 is SNEGSKA (reference sequence). V lost 6 bases and J 10 bases, leaving 14 bases between the germline ends. The CDR3 extends over 11 amino acids. The CDR3 coding sequence is TGCAGTGCCAGAATCGGGACTCCGCAGTATTTT. This encodes CSARIGTPQYF.